The sequence of this T cell receptor (beta chain) was determined in a study of blood T cell repertoires in COVID-19. CDR1 is SGHNT, CDR2 YENEEA, per germline. V lost 5 bases, J lost 9 bases, and 4 bases stayed unmatched. The length of the CDR3 is 12 residues. Per the authors' pipeline: Estimation of nucleated cell counts was performed using reference gene primer amplification. The protocol was immunoSEQ multiplex PCR, while the TCRdb copy is restricted to in-frame clones and leaves out a portion. That table furnishes V, J and clone size, whereas the DNA furnished D and trimming. The sample consists of under 8,000 clones, roughly nine tenths of them appearing once.

The chain combines TRBV11-3 with TRBJ2-3; 8 nucleotides agree with TRBD2. The material sequenced was peripheral blood. This TCR came from a man in his 70s with active COVID-19. The CDR3 DNA follows: TGTGCCAGCAGCCCACCGGGGGGGACGCAGTATTTT. It specifies CASSPPGGTQYF.